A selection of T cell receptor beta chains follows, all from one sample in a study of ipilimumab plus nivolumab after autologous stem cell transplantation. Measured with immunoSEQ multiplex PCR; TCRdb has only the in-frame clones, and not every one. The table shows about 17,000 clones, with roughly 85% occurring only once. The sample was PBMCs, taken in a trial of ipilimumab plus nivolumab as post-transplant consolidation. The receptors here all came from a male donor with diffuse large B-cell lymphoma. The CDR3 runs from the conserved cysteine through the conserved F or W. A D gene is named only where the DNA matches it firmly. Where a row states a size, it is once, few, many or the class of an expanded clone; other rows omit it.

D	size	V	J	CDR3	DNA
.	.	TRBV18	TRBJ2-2	CASSPGGNTGELFF	TGTGCCAGCTCACCAGGGGGGAACACCGGGGAGCTGTTTTTT
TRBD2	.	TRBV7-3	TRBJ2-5	CASSAGGNQETQYF	TGTGCCAGCAGCGCCGGGGGGAACCAAGAGACCCAGTACTTC
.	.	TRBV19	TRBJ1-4	CASGGSDATSEKLFF	TGTGCCAGTGGCGGCAGCGATGCAACTAGTGAAAAACTGTTTTTT
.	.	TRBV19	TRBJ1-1	CASSIALGGEAFF	TGTGCCAGTAGTATAGCCCTAGGAGGGGAAGCTTTCTTT
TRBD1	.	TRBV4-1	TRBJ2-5	CASSHPRLLGQGPSTQYF	TGCGCCAGCAGCCATCCCCGCCTCCTCGGACAGGGGCCCTCGACCCAGTACTTC
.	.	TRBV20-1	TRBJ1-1	CSAGGGSEAFF	TGCAGTGCGGGCGGGGGGTCTGAAGCTTTCTTT
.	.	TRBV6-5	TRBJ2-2	CASTNTGELFF	TGTGCCAGCACGAACACCGGGGAGCTGTTTTTT
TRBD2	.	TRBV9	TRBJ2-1	CASSARGGRGYNEQFF	TGTGCCAGCAGCGCCCGCGGGGGTCGAGGCTACAATGAGCAGTTCTTC
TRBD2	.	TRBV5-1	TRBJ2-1	CASSFGTSGGSSYNEQFF	TGCGCCAGCAGCTTTGGGACTAGCGGGGGTAGCTCCTACAATGAGCAGTTCTTC
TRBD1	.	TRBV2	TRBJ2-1	CASRRDSNEQFF	TGTGCCAGCAGAAGGGACAGCAATGAGCAGTTCTTC
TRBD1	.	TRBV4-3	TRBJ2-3	CASSPYWTGSTDTQYF	TGCGCCAGCAGCCCCTATTGGACAGGTAGCACAGATACGCAGTATTTT
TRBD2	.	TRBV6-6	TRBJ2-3	CASRAVAGVSTDTQYF	TGTGCCAGCAGAGCTGTAGCGGGGGTAAGCACAGATACGCAGTATTTT
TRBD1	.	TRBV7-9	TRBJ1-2	CASSSQGSYGYTF	TGTGCCAGCAGCTCACAGGGGAGTTATGGCTACACCTTC
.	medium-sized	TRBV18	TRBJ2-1	CASYRAQSSYNEQFF	TGTGCCAGCTACAGGGCTCAGAGCTCCTACAATGAGCAGTTCTTC